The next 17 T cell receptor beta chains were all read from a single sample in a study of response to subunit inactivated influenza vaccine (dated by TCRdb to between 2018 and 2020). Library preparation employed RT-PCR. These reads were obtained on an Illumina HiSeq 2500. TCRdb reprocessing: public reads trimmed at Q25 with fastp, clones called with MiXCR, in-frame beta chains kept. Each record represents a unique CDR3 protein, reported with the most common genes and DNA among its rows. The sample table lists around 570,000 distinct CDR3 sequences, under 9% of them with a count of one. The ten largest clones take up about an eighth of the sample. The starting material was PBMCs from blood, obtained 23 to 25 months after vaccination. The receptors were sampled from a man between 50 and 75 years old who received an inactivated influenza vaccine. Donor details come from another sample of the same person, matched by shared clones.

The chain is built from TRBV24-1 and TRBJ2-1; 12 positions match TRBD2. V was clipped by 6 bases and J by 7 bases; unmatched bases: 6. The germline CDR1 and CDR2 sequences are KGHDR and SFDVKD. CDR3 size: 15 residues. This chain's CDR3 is CATSSTSGGWNEQFF. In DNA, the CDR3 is TGTGCCACCAGTTCTACTAGCGGGGGGTGGAATGAGCAGTTCTTC.

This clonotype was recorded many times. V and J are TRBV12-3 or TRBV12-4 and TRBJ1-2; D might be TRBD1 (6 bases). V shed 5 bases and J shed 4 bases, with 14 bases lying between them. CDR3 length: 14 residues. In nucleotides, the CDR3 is TGTGCCAGCAGTCGTAACAGGGACTTCTATGGCTACACCTTC. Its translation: CASSRNRDFYGYTF.

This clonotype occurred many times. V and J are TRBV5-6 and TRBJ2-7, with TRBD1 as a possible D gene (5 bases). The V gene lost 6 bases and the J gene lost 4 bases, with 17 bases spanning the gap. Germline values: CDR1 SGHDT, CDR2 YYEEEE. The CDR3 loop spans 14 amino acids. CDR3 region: CASIYSLQEYEQYF. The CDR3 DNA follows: TGTGCCAGCATCTACTCGCTACAGGAGTACGAGCAGTACTTC.

The CDR3 reads CSARGPASGSSADTQYF. As DNA, the CDR3 is TGCAGTGCTAGAGGACCGGCTAGCGGGAGCAGCGCAGATACGCAGTATTTT. V and J are TRBV20-1 and TRBJ2-3; 10 bases map to TRBD2. V shed 1 base, J shed 4 bases, and the junction held 11 bases outside the gene matches. The CDR3 extends over 17 amino acids. CDR1 and CDR2 from the germline V gene are DFQATT and SNEGSKA (reference sequence).

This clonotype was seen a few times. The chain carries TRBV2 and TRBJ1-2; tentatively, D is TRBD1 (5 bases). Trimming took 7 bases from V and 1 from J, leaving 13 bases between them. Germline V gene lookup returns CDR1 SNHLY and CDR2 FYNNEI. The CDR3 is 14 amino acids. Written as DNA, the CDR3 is TGTGCCAGCACCCGGGGGACCGATAACTATGGCTACACCTTC. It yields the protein CASTRGTDNYGYTF.

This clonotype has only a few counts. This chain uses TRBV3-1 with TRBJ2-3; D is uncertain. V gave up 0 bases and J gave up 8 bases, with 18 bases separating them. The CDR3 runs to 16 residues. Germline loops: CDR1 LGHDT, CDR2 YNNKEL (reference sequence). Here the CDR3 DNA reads TGTGCCAGCAGCCAAGAGTGGTCTCCTCTCCCAGCTACGCAGTATTTT. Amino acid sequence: CASSQEWSPLPATQYF.

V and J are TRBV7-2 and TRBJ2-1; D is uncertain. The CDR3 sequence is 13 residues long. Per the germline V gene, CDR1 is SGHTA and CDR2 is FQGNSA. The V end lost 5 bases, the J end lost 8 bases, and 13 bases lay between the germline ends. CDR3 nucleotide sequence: TGTGCCAGCAGCGTCGGGCCCTATGATGAGCAGTTCTTC. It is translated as CASSVGPYDEQFF.

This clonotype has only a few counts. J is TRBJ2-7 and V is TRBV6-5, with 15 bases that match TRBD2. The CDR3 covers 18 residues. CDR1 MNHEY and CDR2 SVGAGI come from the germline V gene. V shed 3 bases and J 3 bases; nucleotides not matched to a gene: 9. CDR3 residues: CASSYYGLAGGSYYEQYF. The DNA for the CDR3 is TGTGCCAGCAGTTATTACGGACTAGCGGGAGGGTCTTACTACGAGCAGTACTTC.

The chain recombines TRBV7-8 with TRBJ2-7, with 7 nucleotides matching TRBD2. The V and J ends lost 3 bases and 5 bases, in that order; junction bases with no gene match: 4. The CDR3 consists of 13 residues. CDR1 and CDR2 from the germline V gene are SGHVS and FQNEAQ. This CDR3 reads CASSFRAGDEQYF. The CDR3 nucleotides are TGTGCCAGCAGCTTTCGGGCGGGGGACGAGCAGTACTTC.

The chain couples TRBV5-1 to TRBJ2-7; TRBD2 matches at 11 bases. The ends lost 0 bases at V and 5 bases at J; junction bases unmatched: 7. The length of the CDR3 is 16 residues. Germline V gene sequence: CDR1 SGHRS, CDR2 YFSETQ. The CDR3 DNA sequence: TGCGCCAGCAGCTTGGGGTCTGGGACTAGCGGTAACGAGCAGTACTTC. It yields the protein CASSLGSGTSGNEQYF.

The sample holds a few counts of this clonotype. The CDR3 bases are TGTGCCAGCCTAAGTGGTGTGTGGGGAATGGCCTACAATGAGCAGTTCTTC. Amino acids: CASLSGVWGMAYNEQFF. The rearrangement links TRBV11-2 to TRBJ2-1, with D hard to call. Germline lookup yields CDR1 SGHAT and CDR2 FQNNGV. V shed 8 bases and J shed 2 bases, with 22 bases lying between them. The CDR3 sequence is 17 residues long.

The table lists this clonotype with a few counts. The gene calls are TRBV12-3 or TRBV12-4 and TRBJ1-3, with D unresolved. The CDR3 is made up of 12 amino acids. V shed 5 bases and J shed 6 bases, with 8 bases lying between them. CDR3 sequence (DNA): TGTGCCAGCAGTCCTACAGTAAACACCATATATTTT. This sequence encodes CASSPTVNTIYF.

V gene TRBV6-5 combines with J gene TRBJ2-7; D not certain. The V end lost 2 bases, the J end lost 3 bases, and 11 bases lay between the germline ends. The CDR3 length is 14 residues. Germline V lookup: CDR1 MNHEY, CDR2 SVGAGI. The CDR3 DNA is TGTGCCAGCAGTTACATGGGCACCTACTACGAGCAGTACTTC. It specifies CASSYMGTYYEQYF.

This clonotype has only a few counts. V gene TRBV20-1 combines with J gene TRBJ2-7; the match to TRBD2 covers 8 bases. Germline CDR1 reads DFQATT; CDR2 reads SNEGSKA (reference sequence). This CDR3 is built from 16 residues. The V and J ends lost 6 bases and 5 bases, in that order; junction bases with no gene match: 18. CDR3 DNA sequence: TGCAGTGCAGCACGCCCCTTGAGCGGGAGTTATAACGAGCAGTACTTC. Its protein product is CSAARPLSGSYNEQYF.

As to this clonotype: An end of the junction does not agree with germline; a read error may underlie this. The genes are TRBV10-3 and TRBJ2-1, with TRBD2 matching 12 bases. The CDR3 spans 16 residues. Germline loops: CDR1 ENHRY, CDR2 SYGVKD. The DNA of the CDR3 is TGTGCCATCAGTGAGGCTAGCGGGGGGGTAAACAATGTGCAGTTCTTC. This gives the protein CAISEASGGVNNVQFF.

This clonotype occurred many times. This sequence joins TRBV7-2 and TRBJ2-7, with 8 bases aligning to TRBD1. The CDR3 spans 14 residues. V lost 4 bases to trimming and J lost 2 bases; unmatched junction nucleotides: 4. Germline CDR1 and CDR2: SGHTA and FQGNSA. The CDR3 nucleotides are TGTGCCAGCAGCTCCTGGGGACAGGCCTACGAGCAGTACTTC. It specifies CASSSWGQAYEQYF.

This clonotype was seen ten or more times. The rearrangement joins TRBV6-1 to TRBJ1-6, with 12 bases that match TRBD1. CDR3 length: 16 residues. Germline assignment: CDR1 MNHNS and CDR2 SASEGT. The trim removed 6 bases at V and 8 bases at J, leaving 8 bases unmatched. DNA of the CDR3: TGTGCCAGCAGCGTTGGGACAGGGGGCAGGGATTCACCCCTCCACTTT. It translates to CASSVGTGGRDSPLHF.